A selection of T cell receptor beta chains follows, all from one sample in a study of T cell repertoires in cytomegalovirus infection. Which antigens these TCRs recognize remains unknown. MiXCR was run by TCRdb on the reads, yielding one entry per CDR3 protein. The sample lists roughly 100,000 distinct CDR3 sequences, over 40% occurring once. The material sequenced was CD8+ T cells from cultured PBMCs, taken from culture after CMV antigen stimulation. The source of these receptors is a human donor in good health (CMV status not recorded). Some clones in this sample may be carry-over from other donors' samples. Each CDR3 is given with its conserved first and last residue. The D gene is left open where the match is weak. Rows give clone size only sometimes, using once, few, many, or a class for an expanded clone.

j_gene | abundance | v_gene | d_gene | CDR3nt | CDR3aa
TRBJ2-1 | - | TRBV7-9 | - | TGTGCCAGCAGCTCCCGAGCGAGACCCTACAATGAGCAGTTCTTC | CASSSRARPYNEQFF
TRBJ2-3 | once | TRBV4-1 | - | TGTGCCAGCAGCCAAGATGACACCGTCCCTACCACAGATACGCAGTATTTT | CASSQDDTVPTTDTQYF
TRBJ1-1 | - | TRBV25-1 | - | TGTGCCAGCAATCGGGGGGACACTGAAGCTTTCTTT | CASNRGDTEAFF
TRBJ2-7 | few | TRBV5-6 | TRBD1 | TGTGCCAGCAGCTCACCTTTGACAGGGGACGAGCAGTACTTC | CASSSPLTGDEQYF
TRBJ1-1 | few | TRBV29-1 | - | TGCAGCGTTGCGGGAATTGAAGCTTTCTTT | CSVAGIEAFF
TRBJ2-1 | many | TRBV27 | - | TGTGCCAGCAGTTTAGATTTGGGGGGACTCCCCTACAATGAGCAGTTCTTC | CASSLDLGGLPYNEQFF
TRBJ2-3 | - | TRBV7-2 | - | TGTGCCAGCAGCCTGTGGTTGGGGGGGGCCTGGGAAGATACGCAGTATTTT | CASSLWLGGAWEDTQYF
TRBJ2-3 | - | TRBV27 | TRBD1 | TGTGCCAGCAGTTGGACAGGGTCGGGTGCAGATACGCAGTATTTT | CASSWTGSGADTQYF
TRBJ2-3 | many | TRBV7-8 | - | TGTGCCAGCAGCCCAAGTAGGGCGCATGACACAGATACGCAGTATTTT | CASSPSRAHDTDTQYF
TRBJ2-1 | - | TRBV6-5 | TRBD2 | TGTGCCAGCAGTTACGGTCTAGCGGGCGGTACCTACAATGAGCAGTTCTTC | CASSYGLAGGTYNEQFF
TRBJ1-5 | - | TRBV7-6 | TRBD1 | TGTGCCAGCAGCACAGGGGGACAGCCCCAGCATTTT | CASSTGGQPQHF
TRBJ2-1 | - | TRBV4-3 | TRBD1 | TGCGCCAGCAGCCCGTACAGACAGGGGTACTACAATGAGCAGTTCTTC | CASSPYRQGYYNEQFF
TRBJ2-6 | - | TRBV6-1 | - | TGTGCCAGCAGTTACGGAAGTGGGGCCAACGTCCTGACTTTC | CASSYGSGANVLTF
TRBJ2-3 | - | TRBV20-1 | - | TGCAGTGCCGTTAGCGCCTCCCGGTATTTT | CSAVSASRYF
TRBJ1-1 | - | TRBV7-9 | - | TGTGCCAGCAGCAGGTACGCCCGAGCTTTCTTT | CASSRYARAFF
TRBJ2-2 | - | TRBV19 | - | TGTGCCAGTAGCTACGGGGTGGGAGTCCCCGGGGAGCTGTTTTTT | CASSYGVGVPGELFF
TRBJ1-5 | - | TRBV7-8 | - | TGTGCCAGCAGCCCGAGGACAAGCAATCAGCCCCAGCATTTT | CASSPRTSNQPQHF
TRBJ2-7 | many | TRBV18 | - | TGTGCCAGCTCACCACCCGGCAGAGGGTCAGTCGAGCAGTACTTC | CASSPPGRGSVEQYF
TRBJ2-2 | - | TRBV18 | TRBD1 | TGTGCCAGCTCAGGACAGGGAGGCGCCGGGGAGCTGTTTTTT | CASSGQGGAGELFF
TRBJ1-2 | - | TRBV20-1 | TRBD1 | TGCAGTGCTAGAGGTTGGGCCGACAGGGAGGGTAATGGCTACACCTTC | CSARGWADREGNGYTF
TRBJ2-7 | - | TRBV3-1 | - | TGTGCCAGCAGCCGTAATATCGCCGGGACTTTCCTCGGCGAGCAGTACTTC | CASSRNIAGTFLGEQYF
TRBJ2-2 | - | TRBV5-1 | TRBD1 | TGCGCCAGCAGCCCGGGACAGGGGATTAACACCGGGGAGCTGTTTTTT | CASSPGQGINTGELFF
TRBJ2-3 | - | TRBV5-4 | - | TGTGCCAGCAGCTTTCAGGGTGGGGCAGATACGCAGTATTTT | CASSFQGGADTQYF
TRBJ1-1 | few | TRBV7-8 | TRBD1 | TGTGCCAGCAGCCCGTCCGGGACAGGGGAGGGAAACACTGAAGCTTTCTTT | CASSPSGTGEGNTEAFF
TRBJ1-1 | - | TRBV7-9 | TRBD1 | TGTGCCAGCAGCTCTGGACAGGGTTCCACTGAAGCTTTCTTT | CASSSGQGSTEAFF
TRBJ2-7 | - | TRBV5-6 | TRBD1 | TGTGCCAGCAGCTTGGGCCAGGGGGTCGCATACGAGCAGTACTTC | CASSLGQGVAYEQYF
TRBJ1-1 | - | TRBV19 | - | TGTGCCAGCCAACGGACAGATATGAACACTGAAGCTTTCTTT | CASQRTDMNTEAFF
TRBJ2-7 | many | TRBV11-2 | - | TGTGCCAGCAGCTTAGGAGGAACTGTATACGAGCAGTACTTC | CASSLGGTVYEQYF
TRBJ2-5 | - | TRBV7-3 | - | TGTGCCAGCAGCTGGCCCCCCCACGACAGGACCCTCCAAGAGACCCAGTACTTC | CASSWPPHDRTLQETQYF
TRBJ2-3 | - | TRBV6-5 | TRBD2 | TGTGCCAGCAGTTACTTCGCGGGGGGGCGAGATACGCAGTATTTT | CASSYFAGGRDTQYF
TRBJ1-1 | few | TRBV28 | TRBD1 | TGTGCCAGCAGGTTGACAGGGTCGAACACTGAAGCTTTCTTT | CASRLTGSNTEAFF
TRBJ1-1 | - | TRBV7-6 | TRBD1 | TGTGCCAGCAGCCCGACCTTGACAGGGGGCGGCACTGAAGCTTTCTTT | CASSPTLTGGGTEAFF
TRBJ2-5 | few | TRBV27 | - | TGTGCCAGCAGTCTTCGACAGAACTACCAAGAGACCCAGTACTTC | CASSLRQNYQETQYF